A selection of T cell receptor beta chains follows, all from one sample in a study of T-cell memory formation after mild COVID-19. TCRdb redid the calling of the 5' RACE reads with MiXCR, one entry per CDR3 protein. The sample holds under 300,000 distinct CDR3 sequences, more than 15% seen once. Sequenced input: PBMCs or a T cell subset sorted from them (not recorded which). The origin of the receptors is a young man who had mild COVID-19 (a few samples of this study predate the infection). Cell type and time point are not known. Both conserved end residues are trimmed from each CDR3. Fields, in order: clone size, J gene, V gene, CDR3 protein. Size is omitted from some rows. Given values are once, few, many or a class for expanded clones.

many TRBJ1-1 TRBV20-1 SARGQGGYTEAF
- TRBJ2-4 TRBV29-1 SYGGWDIQY
few TRBJ1-2 TRBV6-5 ASSSPGQGSGYT
- TRBJ2-1 TRBV29-1 SAVRRAGGYNEQF
- TRBJ1-6 TRBV20-1 SASPDGNSPLH
- TRBJ1-1 TRBV5-6 ASSLVPTGGEAF
few TRBJ1-2 TRBV4-1 ASSQAYAYGYT
few TRBJ2-3 TRBV7-2 ASRLGLAGGPNTQY
once TRBJ2-1 TRBV7-2 ASSLAVWWSVEQF
few TRBJ1-6 TRBV27 ASRTNREVDSPLH
- TRBJ2-1 TRBV6-2/TRBV6-3 ASSNFGQGRWNEQF
few TRBJ2-3 TRBV9 ASSAGLLAGGSDTQY
- TRBJ2-5 TRBV6-6 ASSYSQGTGKTQY
many TRBJ2-1 TRBV15 ATSLGLADYNEQF
- TRBJ2-2 TRBV11-2 ASSLEGIGGELF
- TRBJ1-1 TRBV10-2 ASSESGRMATEAF
- TRBJ1-3 TRBV29-1 SAGGAHSGNTIY
- TRBJ1-2 TRBV12-3/TRBV12-4 ASSWAGPLS
- TRBJ1-6 TRBV7-9 ASSRSPGHQESPLH
few TRBJ2-4 TRBV10-3 AISDSSSAKNIQY
few TRBJ1-2 TRBV10-3 AISESDGNYGYT
- TRBJ1-6 TRBV5-4 ASSLVLAGDSPLH
- TRBJ2-2 TRBV6-5 ASSPGLPGELF
- TRBJ2-1 TRBV4-2 ASSQDGGAYNEQF
- TRBJ2-7 TRBV4-2 ASSQELGRRVAGVYEQY
- TRBJ1-6 TRBV12-3/TRBV12-4 ASTNSYGPLH
- TRBJ1-2 TRBV10-3 AGSGSPRISVPGGYT
medium-sized TRBJ2-5 TRBV7-2 ASSSGGAPETQY
- TRBJ1-1 TRBV20-1 SATTLNTEAF
few TRBJ1-5 TRBV20-1 SAGRGSNQPQH
many TRBJ2-5 TRBV6-5 ASSRTTQETQY
- TRBJ2-4 TRBV6-2/TRBV6-3 ASSYASDRDAGERAKNIQY
- TRBJ1-2 TRBV7-2 ASSYREVLGYT
few TRBJ1-2 TRBV20-1 SGATASYGYT
- TRBJ1-4 TRBV24-1 ATSDPDRGLKKLF
few TRBJ1-2 TRBV29-1 SVSPGTGFNYGYT
- TRBJ2-1 TRBV11-2 ASSLGGQGKVYEQF
- TRBJ1-5 TRBV28 ASSVGGFNQPQH
few TRBJ2-4 TRBV6-6 ASSYRAGGNIQY
many TRBJ1-2 TRBV28 ASSRGYGYT
- TRBJ2-3 TRBV6-6 ASTYPGARTDTQY
many TRBJ2-3 TRBV5-1 ASSTSDSTDTQY
few TRBJ2-7 TRBV4-1 ASSHLTSGLYEQY
- TRBJ1-4 TRBV28 ASRPSPYIGDEKLF
- TRBJ2-3 TRBV24-1 ATSGSTYTQY
- TRBJ1-2 TRBV24-1 ATSDVDTYGYT
many TRBJ2-1 TRBV2 ASSGTWDWSGGEQF
- TRBJ2-5 TRBV4-1 ASSLRDTQETQY
- TRBJ2-1 TRBV12-3/TRBV12-4 ASRRTGGVYNEQF